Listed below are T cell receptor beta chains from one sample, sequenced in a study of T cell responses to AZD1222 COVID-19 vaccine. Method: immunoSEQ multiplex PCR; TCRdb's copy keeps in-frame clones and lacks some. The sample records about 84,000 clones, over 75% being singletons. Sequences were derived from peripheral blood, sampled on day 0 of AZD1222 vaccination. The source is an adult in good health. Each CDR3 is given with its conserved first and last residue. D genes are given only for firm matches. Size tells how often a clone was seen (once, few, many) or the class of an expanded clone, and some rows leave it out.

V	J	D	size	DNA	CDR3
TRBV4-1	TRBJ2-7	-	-	TGCGCCAGCAGCCAATCTTTCTACTACGAGCAGTACTTC	CASSQSFYYEQYF
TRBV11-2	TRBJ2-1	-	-	TGTGCCAGCAGCTTAGAGGACTACAATGAGCAGTTCTTC	CASSLEDYNEQFF
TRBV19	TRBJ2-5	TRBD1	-	TGTGCCAGTAGTACCCGGACAGGGGGAGAGACCCAGTACTTC	CASSTRTGGETQYF
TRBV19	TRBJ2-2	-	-	TGTGCCAGTACCCCCCGCGCAGGGCGGAACACCGGGGAGCTGTTTTTT	CASTPRAGRNTGELFF
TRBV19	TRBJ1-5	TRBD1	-	TGTGCCAGTAGTAAACAGGGGACTAGCAATCAGCCCCAGCATTTT	CASSKQGTSNQPQHF
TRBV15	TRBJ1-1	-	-	TGTGCCACCAGCCGGGGACTGACGAACACTGAAGCTTTCTTT	CATSRGLTNTEAFF
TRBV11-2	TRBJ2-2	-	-	TGTGCCAGCAGCTTACGGCAGGGAACGAACACCGGGGAGCTGTTTTTT	CASSLRQGTNTGELFF
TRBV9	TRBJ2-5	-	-	TGTGCCAGCAGCCCCAGGGGGGAAGAGACCCAGTACTTC	CASSPRGEETQYF
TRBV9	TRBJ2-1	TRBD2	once	TGTGCCAGCAGCGGAAAGCTAGCGGGAGTCTACAATGAGCAGTTCTTC	CASSGKLAGVYNEQFF
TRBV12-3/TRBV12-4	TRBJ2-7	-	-	TGTGCCAGCAGTTTAAGGGGCTACGAGCAGTACTTC	CASSLRGYEQYF
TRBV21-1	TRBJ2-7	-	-	TGTGCCAGCAGCAAAAGTACCCCTTACCGGGACAGGGGGGACGAGCAGTACTTC	CASSKSTPYRDRGDEQYF
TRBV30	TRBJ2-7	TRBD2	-	TGTGCCTGGACTTCCCAGCGGGAGGGACGTTTGAAGTCCTACGAGCAGTACTTC	CAWTSQREGRLKSYEQYF
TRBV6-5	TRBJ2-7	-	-	TGTGCCAGCAGCATCTACATCTACGAGCAGTACTTC	CASSIYIYEQYF
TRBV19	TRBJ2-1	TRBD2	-	TGTGCCAGTAGCCACTTAGCGGGAGGAGGTAATGAGCAGTTCTTC	CASSHLAGGGNEQFF
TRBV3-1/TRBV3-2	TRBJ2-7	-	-	TGTGCCAGCGGGGCAAGTTTTTACGAGCAGTACTTC	CASGASFYEQYF
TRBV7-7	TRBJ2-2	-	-	TGTGCCAGCAGCTCGTCCTACCTAAGTGGGAGCACCGGGGAGCTGTTTTTT	CASSSSYLSGSTGELFF
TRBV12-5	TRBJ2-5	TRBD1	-	TGTGCTAGTGGTTTGGGACAGGGGGCTGGGACCCAGTACTTC	CASGLGQGAGTQYF
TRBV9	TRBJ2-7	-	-	TGTGCCAGCAGCGCGGGACTCAACTCCTACGAGCAGTACTTC	CASSAGLNSYEQYF
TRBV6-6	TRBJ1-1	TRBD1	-	TGTGCCAGCAGTCTAAACAGGGGAGAGGAAGCTTTCTTT	CASSLNRGEEAFF
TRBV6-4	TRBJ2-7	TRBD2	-	TGTGCCAGCAGATCTGGGACTAGCGGGGCCCCTGGCTCCTACGAGCAGTACTTC	CASRSGTSGAPGSYEQYF
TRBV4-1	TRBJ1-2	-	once	TGCGCCAGCAGCCAAGATTCCAGGGTCGGCTACACCTTC	CASSQDSRVGYTF
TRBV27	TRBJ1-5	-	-	TGTGCCAGCAGTCGAAACAGCGTCAATCAGCCCCAGCATTTT	CASSRNSVNQPQHF
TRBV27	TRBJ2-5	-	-	TGTGCCAGCAGTTTATCCCTGCACCCAGAGACCCAGTACTTC	CASSLSLHPETQYF
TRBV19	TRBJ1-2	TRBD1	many	TGTGCCAGTAGTATTTCCTCCGGGACAGGGACTTGGGGTTTCGGCTACACCTTC	CASSISSGTGTWGFGYTF
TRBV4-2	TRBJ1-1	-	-	TGTGCCAGCAGCCAAGAGAGAGCAGGACCCTGGACCACTGAAGCTTTCTTT	CASSQERAGPWTTEAFF
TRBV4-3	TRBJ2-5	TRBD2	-	TGCGCCAGCAGCCCAGGACTAGCGGGAGGAGATGAGACCCAGTACTTC	CASSPGLAGGDETQYF
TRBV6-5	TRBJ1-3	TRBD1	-	TGTGCCAGCAGGAAGACAGGGGAAGGGATCCACACCATATATTTT	CASRKTGEGIHTIYF
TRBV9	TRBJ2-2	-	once	TGTGCCAGCAGCGTAGGGGGGGCGAACACCGGGGAGCTGTTTTTT	CASSVGGANTGELFF
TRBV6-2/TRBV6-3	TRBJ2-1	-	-	TGTGCCAGCAGTGCACCGGGTCAATACAATGAGCAGTTCTTC	CASSAPGQYNEQFF
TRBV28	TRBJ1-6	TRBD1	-	TGTGCCAGCAGGGCGCGGACAGGGGGCGGTAATTCACCCCTCCACTTT	CASRARTGGGNSPLHF
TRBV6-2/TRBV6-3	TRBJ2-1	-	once	TGTGCCAGCAGTTGGGTAGCGAGCTCCTACAATGAGCAGTTCTTC	CASSWVASSYNEQFF
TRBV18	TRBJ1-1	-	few	TGTGCCAGCTCACCGAGAGGGGGTGTCACTGAAGCTTTCTTT	CASSPRGGVTEAFF
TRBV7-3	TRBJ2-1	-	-	TGTGCCAGCAGCTTAATTTTCGGCCCGGAGCAGTTCTTC	CASSLIFGPEQFF
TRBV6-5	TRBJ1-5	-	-	TGTGCCAGCATAGGGCGAGCTGACCTGGGGTTGCCCCAGCATTTT	CASIGRADLGLPQHF
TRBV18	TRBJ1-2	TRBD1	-	TGTGCCAGCTCACCAGGACAGGGGGCCGATGGCTACACCTTC	CASSPGQGADGYTF
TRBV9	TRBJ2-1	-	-	TGTGCCAGCAGCGTAGAAGTTATAGCCGGAAATGAGCAGTTCTTC	CASSVEVIAGNEQFF
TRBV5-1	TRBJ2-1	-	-	TGCGCCAGCAGCTTGAGTACAGGGATCTCCTACAATGAGCAGTTCTTC	CASSLSTGISYNEQFF
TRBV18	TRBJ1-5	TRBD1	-	TGTGCCAGCTCACCTGTCTATGGGACAGGGACCAGCAATCAGCCCCAGCATTTT	CASSPVYGTGTSNQPQHF
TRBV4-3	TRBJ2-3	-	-	TGCGCCAGCAGCCAACAGGTGGCCCCGGAGGCAGATACGCAGTATTTT	CASSQQVAPEADTQYF
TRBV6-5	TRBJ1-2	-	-	TGTGCCAGCAGACCGACGGATATTTATGGCTACACCTTC	CASRPTDIYGYTF
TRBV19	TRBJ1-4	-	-	TGTGCCAGTAGATCAGGATCTAATGAAAAACTGTTTTTT	CASRSGSNEKLFF
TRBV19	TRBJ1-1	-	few	TGTGCCAGTAGTCCACGGACAGCTACTTTTCTTGAAGCTTTCTTT	CASSPRTATFLEAFF
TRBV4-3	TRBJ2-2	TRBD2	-	TGCGCCAGCAGCCAAGATCTAGCGGGGAACACCGGGGAGCTGTTTTTT	CASSQDLAGNTGELFF
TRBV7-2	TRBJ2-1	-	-	TGTGCCAGCAGCTTAGAGGGCCGGGATGAGCAGTTCTTC	CASSLEGRDEQFF
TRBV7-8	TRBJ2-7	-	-	TGTGCCAGCAGCCTAACAGTTGGCCCCTACGAGCAGTACTTC	CASSLTVGPYEQYF
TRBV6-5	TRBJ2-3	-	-	TGTGCCAGCAGTTACTCACGGGGGATTTTGGATACGCAGTATTTT	CASSYSRGILDTQYF
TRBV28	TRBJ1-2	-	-	TGTGCCAGCAGTTCTCGGGACCAACCCCATGGCTACACCTTC	CASSSRDQPHGYTF
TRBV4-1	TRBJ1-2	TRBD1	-	TGCGCCAGCAGCCAGGCCGCGGGGACAGGGAACTATGGCTACACCTTC	CASSQAAGTGNYGYTF
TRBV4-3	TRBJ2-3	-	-	TGCGCCAGCAGCCAATCTCCCCTTCGGGCCGATACGCAGTATTTT	CASSQSPLRADTQYF
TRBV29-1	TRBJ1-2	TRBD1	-	TGCAGCGTGATGGGACAGGGCGACGGCTACACCTTC	CSVMGQGDGYTF
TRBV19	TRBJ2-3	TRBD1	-	TGTGCCAGTAGTGCAACCGGGACAGGGGGCAGGGATACGCAGTATTTT	CASSATGTGGRDTQYF
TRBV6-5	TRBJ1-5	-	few	TGTGCCAGCACCGATCGTCGGGTAAGGCAGCCCCAGCATTTT	CASTDRRVRQPQHF
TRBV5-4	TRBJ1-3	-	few	TGTGCCAGCAGCTTGACCGGATGGGGAGCTGGAAACACCATATATTTT	CASSLTGWGAGNTIYF
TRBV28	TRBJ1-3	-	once	TGTGCCAGCAGTTTGGAAAACACCATATATTTT	CASSLENTIYF
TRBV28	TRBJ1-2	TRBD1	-	TGTGCCAGCAGTTTATTCGCGACAGGGAGGGGTGGCTACACCTTC	CASSLFATGRGGYTF